A single sample is the source of the 2 T cell receptor beta chains below, sequenced in a study of T cell responses to AZD1222 COVID-19 vaccine. Repertoires were generated with immunoSEQ multiplex PCR, while TCRdb's copy carries only in-frame clones and drops some. The data hold fewer than 120,000 clones, with 88% observed a single time. This specimen consisted of peripheral blood, obtained on day 0 of AZD1222 vaccination. These receptor sequences come from an adult in good health.

The chain uses TRBV3-1 (or the pseudogene TRBV3-2) and TRBJ1-5, with 8 bases aligning to TRBD1. Germline values: CDR1 LGHDT, CDR2 YNNKEL (reference sequence). This CDR3 is built from 13 residues. Trimming removed 4 bases from V and 6 bases from J; junction bases left unmatched: 2. CDR3 sequence (DNA): TGTGCCAGCAGCCCAGGGGGCCCTCAGCCCCAGCATTTT. Its translation is CASSPGGPQPQHF.

This chain connects TRBV27 to TRBJ1-2; D is perhaps TRBD1 (6 bases). V lost 6 bases and J 4 bases, leaving 15 bases between the germline ends. This CDR3 spans 14 amino acids. In germline, CDR1 is MNHEY, CDR2 SMNVEV (reference sequence). As DNA, the CDR3 is TGTGCCAGCAGCACAGGGACAAAACCCTATGGCTACACCTTC. Translating it yields CASSTGTKPYGYTF.